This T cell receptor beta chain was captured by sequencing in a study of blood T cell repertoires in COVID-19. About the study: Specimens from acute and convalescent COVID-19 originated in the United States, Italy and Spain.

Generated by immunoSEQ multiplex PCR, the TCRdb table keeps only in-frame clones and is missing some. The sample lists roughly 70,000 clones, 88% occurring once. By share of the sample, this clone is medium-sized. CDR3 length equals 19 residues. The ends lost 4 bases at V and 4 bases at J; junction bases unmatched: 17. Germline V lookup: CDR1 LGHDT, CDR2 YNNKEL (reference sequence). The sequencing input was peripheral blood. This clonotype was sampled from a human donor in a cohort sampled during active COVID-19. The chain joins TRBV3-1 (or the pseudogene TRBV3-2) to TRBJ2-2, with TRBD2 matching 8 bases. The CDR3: CASSPSLGSGGRSTGELFF. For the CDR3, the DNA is TGTGCCAGCAGCCCTAGCTTAGGTTCCGGCGGGAGGAGCACCGGGGAGCTGTTTTTT.